Sequencing of this TCR beta chain was carried out in a study of blood T cell repertoires in COVID-19. Turning to the study itself: The study drew acute and convalescent COVID-19 samples from the United States, Italy and Spain.

The CDR3 spans 13 residues. Germline V gene sequence: CDR1 MDHEN, CDR2 SYDVKM. V lost 7 bases and J lost 2, with 11 bases in between. Source study methods: For nucleated cells, counts were estimated from reference gene primer amplification. Produced via immunoSEQ multiplex PCR; TCRdb's table is partial and in-frame only. The DNA gave D and trimming, while V, J and clone size come from that table. The repertoire includes roughly 130,000 clones, under 85% of them detected once, and 9% to 15% sits in the top ten. The TCR originated in a woman in her sixties or seventies with acute or convalescent COVID-19. This chain connects TRBV28 to TRBJ1-1, with D hard to call. Material for sequencing was peripheral blood. CDR3 coding DNA: TGTGCCAGCAATGGCAGTCCAAACACTGAAGCTTTCTTT. As protein: CASNGSPNTEAFF. Looking up the rest from reference TRBV28 and TRBJ1-1 gives the full variable domain: DVKVTQSSRYLVKRTGEKVFLECVQDMDHENMFWYRQDPGLGLRLIYFSYDVKMKEKGDIPEGYSVSREKKERFSLILESASTNQTSMYLCASNGSPNTEAFFGQGTRLTVV.